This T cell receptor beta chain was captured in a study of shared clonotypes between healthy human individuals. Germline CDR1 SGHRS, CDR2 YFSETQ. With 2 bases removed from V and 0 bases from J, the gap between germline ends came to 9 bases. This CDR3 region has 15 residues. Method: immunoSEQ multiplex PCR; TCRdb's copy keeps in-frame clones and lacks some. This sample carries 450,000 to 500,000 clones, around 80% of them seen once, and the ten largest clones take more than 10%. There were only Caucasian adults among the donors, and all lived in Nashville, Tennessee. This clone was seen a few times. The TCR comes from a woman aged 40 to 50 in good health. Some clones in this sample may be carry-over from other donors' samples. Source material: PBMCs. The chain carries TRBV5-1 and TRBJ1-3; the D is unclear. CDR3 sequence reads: CASSLTISSGNTIYF. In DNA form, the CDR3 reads TGCGCCAGCAGCTTAACGATAAGCTCTGGAAACACCATATATTTT.